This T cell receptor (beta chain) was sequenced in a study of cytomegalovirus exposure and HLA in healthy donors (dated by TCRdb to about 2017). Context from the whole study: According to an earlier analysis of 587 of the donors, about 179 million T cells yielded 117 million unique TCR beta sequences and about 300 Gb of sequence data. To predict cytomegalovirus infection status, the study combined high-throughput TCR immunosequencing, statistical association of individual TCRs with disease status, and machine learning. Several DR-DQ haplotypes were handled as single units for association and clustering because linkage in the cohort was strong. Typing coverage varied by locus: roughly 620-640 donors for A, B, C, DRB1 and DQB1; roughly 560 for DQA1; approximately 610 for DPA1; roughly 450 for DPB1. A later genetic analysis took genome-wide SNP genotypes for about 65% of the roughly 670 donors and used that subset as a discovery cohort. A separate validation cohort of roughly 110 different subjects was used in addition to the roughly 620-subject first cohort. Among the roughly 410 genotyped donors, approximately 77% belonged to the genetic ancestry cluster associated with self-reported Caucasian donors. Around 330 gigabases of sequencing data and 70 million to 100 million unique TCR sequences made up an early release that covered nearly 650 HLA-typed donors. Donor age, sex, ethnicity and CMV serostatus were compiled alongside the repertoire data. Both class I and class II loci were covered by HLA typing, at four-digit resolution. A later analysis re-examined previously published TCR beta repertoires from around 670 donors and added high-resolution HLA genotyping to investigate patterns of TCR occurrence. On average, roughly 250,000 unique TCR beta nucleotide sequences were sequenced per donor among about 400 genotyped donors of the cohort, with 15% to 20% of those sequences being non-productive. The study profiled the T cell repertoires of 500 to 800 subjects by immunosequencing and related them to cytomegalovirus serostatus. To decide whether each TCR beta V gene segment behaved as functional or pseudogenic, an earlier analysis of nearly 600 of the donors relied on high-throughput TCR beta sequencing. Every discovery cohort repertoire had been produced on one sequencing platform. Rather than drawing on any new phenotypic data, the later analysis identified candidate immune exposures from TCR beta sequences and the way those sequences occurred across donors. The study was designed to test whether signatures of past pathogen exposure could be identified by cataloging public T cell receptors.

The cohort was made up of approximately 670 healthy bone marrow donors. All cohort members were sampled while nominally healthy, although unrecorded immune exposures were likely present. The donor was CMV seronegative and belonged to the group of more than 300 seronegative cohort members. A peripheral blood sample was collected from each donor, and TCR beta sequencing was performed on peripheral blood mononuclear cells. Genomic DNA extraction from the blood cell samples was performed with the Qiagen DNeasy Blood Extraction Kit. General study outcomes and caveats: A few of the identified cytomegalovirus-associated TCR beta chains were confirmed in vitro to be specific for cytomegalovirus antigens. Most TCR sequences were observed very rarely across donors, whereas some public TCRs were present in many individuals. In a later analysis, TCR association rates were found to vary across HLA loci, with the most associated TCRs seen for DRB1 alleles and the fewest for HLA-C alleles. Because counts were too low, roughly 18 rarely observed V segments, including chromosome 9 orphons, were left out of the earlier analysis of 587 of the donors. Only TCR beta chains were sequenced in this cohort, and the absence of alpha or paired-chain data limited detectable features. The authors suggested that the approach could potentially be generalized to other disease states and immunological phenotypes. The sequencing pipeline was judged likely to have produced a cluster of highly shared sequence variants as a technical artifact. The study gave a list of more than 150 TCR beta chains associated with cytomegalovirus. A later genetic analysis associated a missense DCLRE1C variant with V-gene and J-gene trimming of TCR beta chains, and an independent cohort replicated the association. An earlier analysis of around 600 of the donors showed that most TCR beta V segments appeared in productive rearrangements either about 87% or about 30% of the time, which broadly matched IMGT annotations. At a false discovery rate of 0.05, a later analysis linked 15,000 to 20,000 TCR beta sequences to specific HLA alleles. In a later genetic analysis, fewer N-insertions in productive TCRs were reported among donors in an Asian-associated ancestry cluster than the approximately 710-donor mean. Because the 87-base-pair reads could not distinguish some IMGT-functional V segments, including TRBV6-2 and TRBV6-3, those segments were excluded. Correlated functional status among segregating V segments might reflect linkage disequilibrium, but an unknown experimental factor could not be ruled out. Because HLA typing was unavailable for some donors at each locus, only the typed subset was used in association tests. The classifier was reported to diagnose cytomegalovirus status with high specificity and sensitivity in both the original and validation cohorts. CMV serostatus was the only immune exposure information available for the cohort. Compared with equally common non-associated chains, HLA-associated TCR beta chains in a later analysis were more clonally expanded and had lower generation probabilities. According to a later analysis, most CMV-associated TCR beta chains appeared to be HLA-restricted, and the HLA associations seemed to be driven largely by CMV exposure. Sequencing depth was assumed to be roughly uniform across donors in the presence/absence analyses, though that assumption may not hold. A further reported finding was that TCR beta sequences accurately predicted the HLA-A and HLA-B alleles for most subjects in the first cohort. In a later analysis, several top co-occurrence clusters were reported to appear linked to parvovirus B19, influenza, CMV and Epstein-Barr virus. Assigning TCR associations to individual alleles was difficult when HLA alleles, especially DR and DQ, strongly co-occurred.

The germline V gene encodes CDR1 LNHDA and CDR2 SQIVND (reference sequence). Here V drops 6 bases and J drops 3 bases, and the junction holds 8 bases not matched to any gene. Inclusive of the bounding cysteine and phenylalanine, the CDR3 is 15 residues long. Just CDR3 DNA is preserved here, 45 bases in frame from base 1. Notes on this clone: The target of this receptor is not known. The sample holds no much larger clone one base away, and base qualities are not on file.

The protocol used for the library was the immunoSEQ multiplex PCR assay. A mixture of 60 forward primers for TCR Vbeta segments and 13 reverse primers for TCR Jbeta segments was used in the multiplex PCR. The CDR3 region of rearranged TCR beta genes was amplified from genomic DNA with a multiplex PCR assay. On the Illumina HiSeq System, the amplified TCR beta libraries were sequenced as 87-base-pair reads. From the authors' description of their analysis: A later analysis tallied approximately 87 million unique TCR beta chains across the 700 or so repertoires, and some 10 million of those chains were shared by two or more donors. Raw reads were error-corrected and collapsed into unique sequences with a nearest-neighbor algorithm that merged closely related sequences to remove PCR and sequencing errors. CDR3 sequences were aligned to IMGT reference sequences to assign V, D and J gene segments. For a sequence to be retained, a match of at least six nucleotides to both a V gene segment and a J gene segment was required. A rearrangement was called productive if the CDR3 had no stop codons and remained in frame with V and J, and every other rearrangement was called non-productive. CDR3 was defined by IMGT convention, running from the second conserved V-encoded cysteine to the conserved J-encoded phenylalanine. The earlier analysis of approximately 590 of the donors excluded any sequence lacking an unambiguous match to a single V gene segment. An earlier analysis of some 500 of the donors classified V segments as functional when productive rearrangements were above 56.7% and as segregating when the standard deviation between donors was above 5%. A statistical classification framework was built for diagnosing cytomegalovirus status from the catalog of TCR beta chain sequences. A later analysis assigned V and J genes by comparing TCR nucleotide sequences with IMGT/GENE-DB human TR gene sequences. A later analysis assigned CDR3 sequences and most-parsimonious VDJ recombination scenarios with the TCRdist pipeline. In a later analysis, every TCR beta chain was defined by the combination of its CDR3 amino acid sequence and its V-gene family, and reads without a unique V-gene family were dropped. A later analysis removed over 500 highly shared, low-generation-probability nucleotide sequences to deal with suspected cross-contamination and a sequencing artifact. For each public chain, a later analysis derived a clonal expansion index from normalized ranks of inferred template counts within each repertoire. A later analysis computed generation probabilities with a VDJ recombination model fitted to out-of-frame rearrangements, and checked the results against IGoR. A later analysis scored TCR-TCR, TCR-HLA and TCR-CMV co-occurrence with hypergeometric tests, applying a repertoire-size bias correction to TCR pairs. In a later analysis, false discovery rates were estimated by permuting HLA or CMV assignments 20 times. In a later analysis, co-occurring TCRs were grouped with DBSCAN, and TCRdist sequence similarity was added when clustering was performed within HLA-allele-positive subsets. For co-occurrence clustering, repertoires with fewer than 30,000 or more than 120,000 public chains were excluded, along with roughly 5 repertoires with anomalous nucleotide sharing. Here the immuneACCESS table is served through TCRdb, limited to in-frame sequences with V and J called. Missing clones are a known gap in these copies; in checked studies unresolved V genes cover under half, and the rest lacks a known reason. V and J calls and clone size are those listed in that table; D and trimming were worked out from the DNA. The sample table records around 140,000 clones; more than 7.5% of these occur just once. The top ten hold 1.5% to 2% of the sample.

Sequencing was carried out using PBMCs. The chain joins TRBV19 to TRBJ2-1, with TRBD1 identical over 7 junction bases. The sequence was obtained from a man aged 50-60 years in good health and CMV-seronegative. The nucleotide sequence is TGTGCCAGTAGGAACGAAGGGGGCCGCTACAATGAGCAGTTCTTC. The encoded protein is CASRNEGGRYNEQFF. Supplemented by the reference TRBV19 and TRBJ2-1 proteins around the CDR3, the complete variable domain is DGGITQSPKYLFRKEGQNVTLSCEQNLNHDAMYWYRQDPGQGLRLIYYSQIVNDFQKGDIAEGYSVSREKKESFPLTVTSAQKNPTAFYLCASRNEGGRYNEQFFGPGTRLTVL.